Each of the 19 T cell receptor beta chains below was sequenced from the same sample in a study of T cell changes during pregnancy in multiple sclerosis. Using immunoSEQ multiplex PCR, the repertoire was profiled, and TCRdb retains in-frame clones only, with some absent. The sample contains around 42,000 clones, 80% to 95% of which appear only once. Sequencing was performed on CD4+ T cells from peripheral blood mononuclear cells, taken in the second trimester of pregnancy. The receptors derive from a female donor in good health, enrolled as a control in a pregnancy study.

The chain combines TRBV30 with TRBJ2-7; 7 bases are shared with TRBD1. This CDR3 is built from 13 residues. Germline assignment: CDR1 GTSNPN and CDR2 SVGIG (reference sequence). Germline trimming cut 3 bases from V and 8 bases from J; bases unmatched to any gene: 10. The CDR3 loop reads CAWSTNEQGKQYF. The CDR3 DNA reads as TGTGCCTGGAGCACCAACGAACAGGGGAAGCAGTACTTC.

This clone occurred once. This sequence joins TRBV19 and TRBJ2-2; D unresolved. CDR1 is LNHDA and CDR2 is SQIVND in the germline V gene (reference sequence). Between the trimmed V and J ends, which lost 2 bases and 13 bases, there was a span of 11 bases. The CDR3 has 12 amino acids. CDR3 sequence (DNA): TGTGCCAGTAGTATATATCCGGGTGGGCTGTTTTTT. It is translated as CASSIYPGGLFF.

The rearrangement uses TRBV14 and TRBJ2-6, with D possibly matching TRBD1 (5 bases). Trimming took off 3 bases at V and 2 bases at J, with 14 bases between the two ends. CDR1 is SGHDN and CDR2 is FVKESK in the germline V gene. The CDR3 sequence is 17 residues long. As DNA, the CDR3 is TGTGCCAGCAGCCAGTATGCAGGGTTTACTGGGGCCAACGTCCTGACTTTC. Translated: CASSQYAGFTGANVLTF.

The chain has TRBV28 and TRBJ2-3; D gene unclear. The CDR3 has 14 amino acids. Germline CDR1 is MDHEN and CDR2 is SYDVKM. Between the trimmed V and J ends, which lost 1 base and 5 bases, there was a span of 10 bases. CDR3 region: CASSLYPRGDTQYF. The CDR3 region has the DNA TGTGCCAGCAGTTTATATCCCCGCGGAGATACGCAGTATTTT. Using reference TRBV28 and TRBJ2-3 for the parts outside the CDR3, the full variable domain is DVKVTQSSRYLVKRTGEKVFLECVQDMDHENMFWYRQDPGLGLRLIYFSYDVKMKEKGDIPEGYSVSREKKERFSLILESASTNQTSMYLCASSLYPRGDTQYFGPGTRLTVL.

This clone showed up just once. The V call is TRBV2, the J call TRBJ2-5, with TRBD1 identical over 9 bases. Trimming took 8 bases from V and 0 from J; bases not matched to a gene: 1. The germline V gene encodes CDR1 SNHLY and CDR2 FYNNEI. The CDR3 runs to 13 residues. This CDR3 is CASDRGNQETQYF. The CDR3 DNA sequence: TGTGCCAGCGACAGGGGGAACCAAGAGACCCAGTACTTC.

This clone was observed a handful of times. This chain connects TRBV30 to TRBJ2-7, with 10 nucleotides matching TRBD2. J lost 6 bases, V lost 2 bases, and 10 bases had no gene match. Germline CDR1 reads GTSNPN; CDR2 reads SVGIG (reference sequence). The CDR3 runs to 15 residues. The CDR3 bases are TGTGCCTGGAGTAGGAAGGGTCTAGCGGGAGTCGAGCAGTACTTC. It yields the protein CAWSRKGLAGVEQYF.

The chain is built from TRBV19 and TRBJ2-7; unclear D gene. The V gene lost 1 base and the J gene lost 1 base, with 8 bases spanning the gap. The germline gives CDR1 LNHDA, CDR2 SQIVND (reference sequence). The CDR3 consists of 14 residues. CDR3 region: CASSIVRGSYEQYF. The CDR3 region has the DNA TGTGCCAGTAGTATAGTCCGAGGATCCTACGAGCAGTACTTC.

The gene calls are TRBV27 and TRBJ2-2; no reliable D call. Trimming cost V 3 bases and J 5 bases, with 7 bases left between them. Germline CDR1 MNHEY, CDR2 SMNVEV (reference sequence). The CDR3 loop spans 13 amino acids. Written as DNA, the CDR3 is TGTGCCAGCAGTTTCCGCGGTACCGGGGAGCTGTTTTTT. It yields the protein CASSFRGTGELFF.

The chain joins TRBV5-5 to TRBJ1-3; D ambiguous. V dropped 1 base and J dropped 2 bases, with 7 bases sitting between them. This CDR3 comprises 14 residues. The germline V gene encodes CDR1 SGHKS and CDR2 YYEKEE (reference sequence). The CDR3 DNA reads TGTGCCAGCAGCTTGTGGGCCGCTGGAAACACCATATATTTT. It specifies CASSLWAAGNTIYF.

This clone occurred once. The chain links TRBV5-4 to TRBJ2-2; D not resolved. Germline values: CDR1 SGHNT, CDR2 YYREEE (reference sequence). Trimming took off 1 base at V and 5 bases at J, with 9 bases between the two ends. The CDR3 consists of 14 residues. DNA of the CDR3: TGTGCCAGCAGCTTGCGTGGGCCGACCGGGGAGCTGTTTTTT. Encoded protein: CASSLRGPTGELFF.

This sequence joins TRBV4-1 and TRBJ2-7; 7 bases are a match to TRBD2. CDR1 is MGHRA, CDR2 YSYEKL, per germline. The CDR3 is 17 amino acids. J was trimmed by 3 bases and V by 0 bases; bases with no gene match: 11. The CDR3 is CASSQDGNSGGSYEQYF. Here the CDR3 DNA reads TGCGCCAGCAGCCAAGACGGGAACAGTGGCGGGAGCTACGAGCAGTACTTC.

The V gene is TRBV29-1, the J gene TRBJ2-2; D not certain. V lost 5 bases to trimming and J lost 1 base, with 5 bases between them. Germline V gene sequence: CDR1 SQVTM, CDR2 ANQGSEA. This CDR3 spans 12 amino acids. CDR3 sequence reads: CSVRRNTGELFF. The CDR3 bases are TGCAGCGTTCGCAGGAACACCGGGGAGCTGTTTTTT.

This chain links TRBV5-4 with TRBJ2-3; 9 bases are shared with TRBD2. CDR3 length: 19 amino acids. Trimming took 0 bases from V and 1 from J; bases not matched to a gene: 12. Germline CDR1 SGHNT, CDR2 YYREEE (reference sequence). CDR3 DNA sequence: TGTGCCAGCAGCTTGGTAGCGGGACTAGCTTCTTCAGGCACAGATACGCAGTATTTT. As protein: CASSLVAGLASSGTDTQYF.

This clone was recorded once. The chain is built from TRBV21-1 and TRBJ2-6; no check of the table's D call, TRBD2, against the DNA was made. TRBV21-1 is a documented pseudogene. The CDR3 contains 14 residues. This chain's CDR3 is CASSTNSGANVLTF. The CDR3 bases are TGTGCCAGCAGCACTAACTCTGGGGCCAACGTCCTGACTTTC.

The rearrangement links TRBV7-8 to TRBJ2-6, with D perhaps matching TRBD1 (5 bases). The CDR3 length is 18 residues. V was shortened by 5 bases and J by 1 base, with 18 bases between the two germline ends. From germline, CDR1 is SGHVS and CDR2 FQNEAQ. The CDR3 sequence: CASSVSGHGGSGANVLTF. The CDR3 region has the DNA TGTGCCAGCAGCGTATCAGGACACGGTGGTTCTGGGGCCAACGTCCTGACTTTC.

V gene TRBV18 combines with J gene TRBJ2-1; 14 positions match TRBD2. The CDR3 is made up of 20 amino acids. J was trimmed by 4 bases and V by 3 bases; bases with no gene match: 14. From germline, CDR1 is KGHSH and CDR2 LQKENI. CDR3: CASSPNSGTSGRGGYNEQFF. The DNA of the CDR3 is TGTGCCAGCTCACCTAACTCCGGGACTAGCGGGAGAGGGGGGTACAATGAGCAGTTCTTC.

V and J are TRBV2 and TRBJ1-1; D possibly corresponds to TRBD1 (5 bases). Trimming stripped 9 bases from V and 4 bases from J, with 18 bases between. This CDR3 is built from 14 residues. Germline loops: CDR1 SNHLY, CDR2 FYNNEI. CDR3 sequence (DNA): TGTGCCAGAGGGACGGCCGGGGGGGGCACTGAAGCTTTCTTT. Protein product: CARGTAGGGTEAFF. Combining the CDR3 with reference TRBV2 and TRBJ1-1 gives the whole variable domain EPEVTQTPSHQVTQMGQEVILRCVPISNHLYFYWYRQILGQKVEFLVSFYNNEISEKSEIFDDQFSVERPDGSNFTLKIRSTKLEDSAMYFCARGTAGGGTEAFFGQGTRLTVV.

This chain links TRBV29-1 with TRBJ1-2, with D unresolved. Per germline, CDR1 SQVTM and CDR2 ANQGSEA. V was shortened by 7 bases and J by 4 bases, with 16 bases between the two germline ends. CDR3 length: 13 amino acids. The CDR3: CSATADWIYGYTF. The CDR3 DNA is TGCAGCGCAACTGCGGACTGGATCTATGGCTACACCTTC.

This rearrangement joins TRBV28 to TRBJ2-5; possible D gene TRBD1, 5 bases. Trimming cost V 3 bases and J 5 bases, with 10 bases left between them. This CDR3 spans 13 amino acids. From germline, CDR1 is MDHEN and CDR2 SYDVKM. The CDR3 reads CASSLGRVETQYF. The CDR3 DNA sequence: TGTGCCAGCAGTTTGGGCAGGGTCGAGACCCAGTACTTC.